This TCR beta chain comes out of a study of CD8 T cells in ankylosing spondylitis. Making the TCR beta libraries involved quantitative 5'-RACE with molecular barcodes. Each CDR3 protein is one row after TCRdb ran MiXCR on the 5' RACE reads. The sample lists roughly 490,000 distinct CDR3 sequences; roughly 5% were seen once. The CDR3 is made up of 11 amino acids. The germline V and J ends were trimmed by 4 bases and 7 bases, with 7 bases remaining between them. The germline V gene has CDR1 SEHNR and CDR2 FQNEAQ (reference sequence). Study outcomes and limitations: Blood of patients with ankylosing spondylitis appeared to be characterized by a TCR beta motif of several highly homologous variants.

This clonotype was found many times. What it binds is not known. This clonotype was obtained from a male donor with ankylosing spondylitis. Source material: blood, either unsorted or a sorted T cell fraction (not recorded which). This chain joins TRBV7-9 and TRBJ1-1, with unresolved D. CDR3 in amino acids: CASSSYDEAFF. The DNA for the CDR3 is TGTGCCAGCAGCTCTTACGATGAAGCTTTCTTT.